A single sample gave rise to the 5 T cell receptor beta chains below, sequenced in a study of blood T cell repertoires in COVID-19. Assay used: immunoSEQ multiplex PCR; TCRdb lists only in-frame clones, some missing. Here the sample spans some 200,000 clones, roughly 90% being singletons. Sequenced sample: PBMCs or T cells enriched from blood (not recorded which). Source of these receptors: a woman between 18 and 29 years old who had recovered from COVID-19.

The chain carries TRBV5-1 and TRBJ1-1; D call uncertain. V dropped 0 bases and J dropped 4 bases, with 10 bases sitting between them. The germline gives CDR1 SGHRS, CDR2 YFSETQ. The CDR3 extends over 14 amino acids. The CDR3 DNA follows: TGCGCCAGCAGCTTGGACCTAGAGGGCACTGAAGCTTTCTTT. It yields the protein CASSLDLEGTEAFF. Combining the CDR3 with reference TRBV5-1 and TRBJ1-1 gives the whole variable domain KAGVTQTPRYLIKTRGQQVTLSCSPISGHRSVSWYQQTPGQGLQFLFEYFSETQRNKGNFPGRFSGRQFSNSRSEMNVSTLELGDSALYLCASSLDLEGTEAFFGQGTRLTVV.

The gene calls are TRBV21-1 and TRBJ2-1; the table's D call of TRBD2 was not tested on the DNA. TRBV21-1 is an annotated pseudogene. This CDR3 comprises 18 residues. The CDR3 reads CASSKALRGLGGGPPQFF. The CDR3, as DNA: TGTGCCAGCAGCAAAGCGCTACGAGGGTTAGGAGGAGGACCGCCTCAGTTCTTC.

V usage is TRBV6-5 and J usage is TRBJ2-7; D unclear. The CDR3 is 13 residues long. The germline CDR1 and CDR2 sequences are MNHEY and SVGAGI. Deletions cut 7 bases from V and 2 bases from J, with 12 bases between. CDR3 amino acids: CASIPGIPYEQYF. The CDR3, as DNA: TGTGCCAGCATCCCAGGCATACCCTACGAGCAGTACTTC.

V is TRBV18 and J is TRBJ2-5; a weak D match, TRBD1 (5 bases). CDR1 and CDR2 (germline): KGHSH, LQKENI. V was clipped by 4 bases and J by 4 bases, with 13 bases between them. The CDR3 runs 14 residues. The CDR3 reads CASSQSKGRETQYF. The CDR3 DNA reads as TGTGCCAGCTCACAATCTAAGGGGCGAGAGACCCAGTACTTC.

The rearrangement links TRBV6-5 to TRBJ2-5, with D perhaps matching TRBD2 (5 bases). Trimming took 7 bases from V and 5 from J, leaving 20 bases between them. CDR1 MNHEY and CDR2 SVGAGI come from the germline V gene. This CDR3 contains 15 residues. The CDR3 DNA follows: TGTGCCAGCACCCCTCTCTCTGAGCGGCGGGAGACCCAGTACTTC. Amino acids: CASTPLSERRETQYF.